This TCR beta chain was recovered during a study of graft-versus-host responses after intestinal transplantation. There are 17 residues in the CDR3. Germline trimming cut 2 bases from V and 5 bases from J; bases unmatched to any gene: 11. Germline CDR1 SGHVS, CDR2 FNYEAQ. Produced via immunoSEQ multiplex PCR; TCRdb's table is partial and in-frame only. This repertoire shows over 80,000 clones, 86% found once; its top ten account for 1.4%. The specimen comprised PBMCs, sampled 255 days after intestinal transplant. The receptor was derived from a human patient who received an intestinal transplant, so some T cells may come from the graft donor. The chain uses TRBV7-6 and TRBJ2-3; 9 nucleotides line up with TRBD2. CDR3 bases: TGTGCCAGCAGCTTAAGTTCCGCGGGGGGGCCTAGAGATACGCAGTATTTT. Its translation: CASSLSSAGGPRDTQYF.